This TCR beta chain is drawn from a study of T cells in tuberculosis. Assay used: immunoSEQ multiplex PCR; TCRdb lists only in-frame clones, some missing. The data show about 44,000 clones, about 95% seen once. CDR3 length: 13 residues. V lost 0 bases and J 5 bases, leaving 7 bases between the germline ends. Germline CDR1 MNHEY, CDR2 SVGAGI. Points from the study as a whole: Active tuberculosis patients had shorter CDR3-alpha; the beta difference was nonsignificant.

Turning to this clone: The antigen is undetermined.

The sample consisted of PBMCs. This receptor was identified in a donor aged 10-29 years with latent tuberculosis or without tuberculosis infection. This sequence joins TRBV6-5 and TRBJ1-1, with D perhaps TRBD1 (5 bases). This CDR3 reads CASSYSGGTEAFF. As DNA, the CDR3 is TGTGCCAGCAGTTACTCGGGGGGGACTGAAGCTTTCTTT.